This T cell receptor beta chain originates from a study of blood T cell repertoires in COVID-19. Study-wide background: Sites in the United States, Italy and Spain provided acute and convalescent COVID-19 samples. Sample material is recorded as cDNA or gDNA derived from T cells, B-cell-depleted T cells, or PBMCs.

In the authors' methods: Counts of nucleated cells, estimated from reference gene primer amplification, were obtained. Data came from immunoSEQ multiplex PCR; TCRdb stores just in-frame clones and leaves some out. V and J calls plus clone size are reproduced from that table; the DNA served to infer D and trimming. Among over 300,000 clones listed, nearly 90% were seen once. The sequenced material came from peripheral blood. This clonotype originated in a man between 18 and 35 years old with active or convalescent COVID-19.

The DNA for the CDR3 is TGTGCCAGCAGGCCACCCCGGAACACTCAGGGGGAGCAGTACTTC. This sequence encodes CASRPPRNTQGEQYF. The rearrangement joins TRBV28 to TRBJ2-7; possible D gene TRBD1, 6 bases. The germline V gene has CDR1 MDHEN and CDR2 SYDVKM. The CDR3 has 15 residues. The V gene lost 6 bases and the J gene lost 7 bases, with 22 bases spanning the gap.